The source of this T cell receptor (beta chain) is a study of memory CD8 T cells in hepatitis C reinfection (dated by TCRdb to 2015 to 2018). At the level of the whole study: A few donors spontaneously resolved two consecutive HCV infections, while two donors cleared a primary infection but became chronically infected after reinfection. Samples from before reinfection were taken anywhere from 55 to 20 weeks prior to reinfection being detected. In the reinfection study, participants with a resolved prior HCV infection were followed up every 3 months. Five or six reinfection cases with stored pre-reinfection samples were identified between the late 2000s and the early 2010s. The TCR beta repertoire of virus-specific CD8 T cells was tracked longitudinally in about five donors across an HCV reinfection episode. HCV reinfection was defined by a positive HCV RNA test following two negative tests taken at least 60 days apart.

Library preparation employed the immunoSEQ multiplex PCR assay. Genomic DNA was extracted from sorted cells, and the TCR beta V, D and J regions were sequenced by Adaptive Biotechnologies' automated high-throughput method. A two-step, bias-controlled multiplex PCR was used to amplify CDR3 regions. Amplified TCR beta libraries were sequenced on an Illumina instrument. As for the original processing: Demultiplexed reads were processed to lower amplification and sequencing bias, and the IMGT database was used to assign CDR3 sequences to gene families. Repertoire data were analyzed with ImmunoSEQ software version 2.0. Out-of-frame sequences and sequences with stop codons in the CDR3 were removed from clonotype lists. Clonotypes below 0.01% frequency were excluded because they corresponded to less than one cell. Richness was calculated by dividing observed richness by the number of input cells, and evenness was calculated by dividing Shannon entropy by the log of observed richness. To measure repertoire diversity and how similar the repertoire was between time points, Simpson diversity and Morisita-Horn overlap indices were applied. Each clonotype was placed into one of four groups: dominant (>1%), sub-dominant (0.5-0.99%), low abundance (0.1-0.49%) or lowest abundance (<0.1%). For the germline index, total nucleotide additions were subtracted from total CDR3 length, and that difference was then divided by total CDR3 length. Not all clones reach the TCRdb copy of this immuneACCESS table, which keeps in-frame sequences only. Checked studies attribute under half of the gap to unresolved V genes and leave the rest unexplained. That table furnishes V, J and clone size, whereas the DNA furnished D and trimming. Here the sample has about 50,000 clones; about nine tenths occur a single time. Roughly 1% of the sample goes to the ten largest clones.

For this clone: No cognate antigen has been identified for it. No base quality values were provided; no much bigger clone lies one nucleotide off.

What this sample's time point label stands for: pre-reinfection, 55 to 20 weeks before reinfection detection. Sorted cells were sequenced directly ex vivo, without in vitro expansion prior to TCR sequencing. The donors were people who inject drugs and were enrolled in Canada's Montreal Acute Hepatitis C Cohort Study (HEPCO). As controls, total naive CD8 T cells, sorted as viable CD3+ CD8+ CD45RO-, were obtained from two donors at each of the three reinfection time points. Before sorting, cryopreserved peripheral blood mononuclear cells were thawed, and CD8 T cells were purified from the thawed cells. CD8 T cells were enriched by negative selection with the MACS CD8+ T cell Isolation Kit. Cells were sorted on a BD FACSAria II sorter running FACSDiva software, and FlowJo was used to analyze the data. The investigation overall reported the following: Because the study included only four to six donors, definitive conclusions about public clonotypes linked to secondary clearance could not be reached.

The junction shows trimming of 5 bases on V and 2 bases on J, plus 9 bases between the germline ends. The CDR3 runs 13 residues from the cysteine to the phenylalanine. Only the CDR3 region is kept as DNA, spanning 39 bases read in frame from base 1. The germline V gene encodes CDR1 SGHTA and CDR2 FQGNSA. The chain uses TRBV7-2 and TRBJ1-1, with the identity of the D gene unclear. The receptor was isolated from a man between 18 and 29 years old with hepatitis C virus infection. The sequenced sample consisted of naive CD8+ T cells sorted from blood. This sample's cell subset or site label indicates: total naive CD8+CD45RO- T cells. The nucleotides are TGTGCCAGCAGCCCCCTCAGTAACACTGAAGCTTTCTTT. This translates into CASSPLSNTEAFF. With the rest looked up from the reference TRBV7-2 and TRBJ1-1 genes rather than sequenced, the full variable domain is GAGVSQSPSNKVTEKGKDVELRCDPISGHTALYWYRQSLGQGLEFLIYFQGNSAPDKSGLPSDRFSAERTGGSVSTLTIQRTQQEDSAVYLCASSPLSNTEAFFGQGTRLTVV.